The 14 T cell receptor beta chains given below trace back to one sample, sequenced in a study of T cell clusters in autoimmune cytopenias. Each sample's input was roughly 230 ng genomic DNA, some 38,000 genome equivalents. TRB rearrangements were amplified by touch-down multiplex PCR with mixed TRB-A/B primers. Each CDR3 protein gets one entry in TCRdb, which reprocessed the multiplex PCR reads and gives no DNA. The data include about 5,100 distinct CDR3 sequences; the top ten clones carry almost 35%. This sample was also put to use in a study of T cell repertoires in aging, cancer and after chemotherapy.

The sequenced sample consisted of peripheral blood. These receptors were obtained from a human donor in good health.

The CDR3 loop reads CASSPPRASGRDTQYF. The chain joins TRBV7-9 to TRBJ2-3; TCRdb outputs TRBD2, but without DNA this stays unchecked. This CDR3 is 16 amino acids long. Germline lookup yields CDR1 SEHNR and CDR2 FQNEAQ (reference sequence).

According to its frequency, this clonotype is medium-sized. The genes are TRBV19 and TRBJ1-2; as DNA is missing, the TRBD1 call by TCRdb cannot be tested. Looked up from germline, CDR1 is LNHDA and CDR2 is SQIVND (reference sequence). The CDR3 has 14 residues. CDR3 protein: CASTSARGDYGYTF. Full variable domain (remainder filled in from reference TRBV19 and TRBJ1-2): DGGITQSPKYLFRKEGQNVTLSCEQNLNHDAMYWYRQDPGQGLRLIYYSQIVNDFQKGDIAEGYSVSREKKESFPLTVTSAQKNPTAFYLCASTSARGDYGYTFGSGTRLTVV.

The genes are TRBV20-1 and TRBJ2-5; without DNA, the TCRdb call of TRBD2 cannot be checked. CDR1 and CDR2 from the germline V gene are DFQATT and SNEGSKA (reference sequence). This CDR3 is 14 amino acids long. The CDR3 region is CSAWDYEGSETQYF.

This clonotype is identified as medium-sized (0.01 to 0.1%) from frequency. The genes are TRBV19 and TRBJ1-2; TCRdb designates TRBD1, a call that cannot be tested without DNA. CDR1 and CDR2 (germline): LNHDA, SQIVND (reference sequence). The CDR3 is 14 residues long. The CDR3: CASSILGTLYGYTF.

V usage is TRBV19 and J usage is TRBJ2-3; as DNA is missing, the TRBD2 call by TCRdb cannot be tested. Per germline, CDR1 LNHDA and CDR2 SQIVND (reference sequence). CDR3 size: 14 residues. The CDR3 spells CASSPGLGADTQYF.

The chain carries TRBV6-5 and TRBJ2-7; checking the TCRdb D call of TRBD1 is not possible without DNA. The CDR3 has 13 amino acids. CDR1 and CDR2 (germline): MNHEY, SVGAGI. CDR3 region: CASSTTGTGEQYF.

The chain links TRBV5-4 to TRBJ1-1; the D call from TCRdb, TRBD1, cannot be confirmed without DNA. The CDR3 has 13 amino acids. Germline-derived CDR1 and CDR2 are SGHNT and YYREEE (reference sequence). The CDR3 spells CASRRDRNTEAFF.

V usage is TRBV6-6 and J usage is TRBJ1-2; TCRdb selects TRBD1, and the lack of DNA leaves this call unchecked. Germline lookup yields CDR1 MNHNY and CDR2 SVGAGI (reference sequence). This CDR3 spans 13 amino acids. The CDR3 is CASSYASGDGYTF.

By frequency, this clonotype registers medium-sized. V is TRBV6-2 or TRBV6-3 and J is TRBJ2-4; the D call from TCRdb, TRBD2, cannot be confirmed without DNA. Germline CDR1 and CDR2: MNHEY and SVGEGT. This CDR3 comprises 17 residues. CDR3 protein: CASRTGTSGVAKNIQYF.

The chain is built from TRBV2 and TRBJ2-1. The CDR3 has 12 residues. Germline lookup yields CDR1 SNHLY and CDR2 FYNNEI. Here the CDR3 reads CASSVARNEQFF.

This clonotype is called medium-sized based on its frequency. This CDR3 reads CASSALSYNEQFF. The chain carries TRBV5-6 and TRBJ2-1; TCRdb's D call, TRBD2, is unchecked because there is no DNA. The CDR3 has 13 residues. Germline V gene sequence: CDR1 SGHDT, CDR2 YYEEEE.

This chain connects TRBV6-1 to TRBJ1-6; with no DNA, the TCRdb D assignment of TRBD1 cannot be verified. Germline values: CDR1 MNHNS, CDR2 SASEGT. The CDR3 loop spans 15 amino acids. CDR3 protein: CASSYIRGVNSPLHF.

According to its frequency, this clonotype is medium-sized (0.01 to 0.1%). The rearrangement links TRBV6-5 to TRBJ2-2; TCRdb indicates TRBD2, and absent DNA this call remains unverified. The germline CDR1 and CDR2 sequences are MNHEY and SVGAGI. The CDR3 covers 16 residues. The CDR3 loop reads CASSLTSGTNTGELFF.

CDR3 in amino acids: CASKSGQGADEQYF. This chain links TRBV6-1 with TRBJ2-7; no DNA is available, so the TRBD1 call from TCRdb remains unchecked. Germline V gene sequence: CDR1 MNHNS, CDR2 SASEGT. The CDR3 spans 14 residues.